Sequencing of this TCR beta chain was carried out in a study of blood T cell repertoires in COVID-19. Study at large: Acute and convalescent COVID-19 samples came from the United States, Italy and Spain. Sources were T cells, B-cell-depleted T cells, or PBMCs; the material itself was cDNA or gDNA.

In the authors' methods: Counts of nucleated cells, estimated from reference gene primer amplification, were obtained. This table comes from immunoSEQ multiplex PCR, and its TCRdb copy is limited to in-frame clones, with some not included. Clone size and V and J calls were adopted from that table, with D and trimming inferred from the DNA. The sample has 390,000 or so clones, nearly 90% seen once. The ends lost 5 bases at V and 8 bases at J; junction bases unmatched: 11. Germline CDR1 reads LNHDA; CDR2 reads SQIVND (reference sequence). This CDR3 is built from 16 residues. The sample comprised peripheral blood. The receptor's source is a young man with active or convalescent COVID-19. V gene TRBV19 combines with J gene TRBJ1-6; 8 bases match TRBD1. For the CDR3, the DNA is TGTGCCAGTAGTGCCGGGACAGGTAGAGGTGATTCACCCCTCCACTTT. Amino acid sequence: CASSAGTGRGDSPLHF.